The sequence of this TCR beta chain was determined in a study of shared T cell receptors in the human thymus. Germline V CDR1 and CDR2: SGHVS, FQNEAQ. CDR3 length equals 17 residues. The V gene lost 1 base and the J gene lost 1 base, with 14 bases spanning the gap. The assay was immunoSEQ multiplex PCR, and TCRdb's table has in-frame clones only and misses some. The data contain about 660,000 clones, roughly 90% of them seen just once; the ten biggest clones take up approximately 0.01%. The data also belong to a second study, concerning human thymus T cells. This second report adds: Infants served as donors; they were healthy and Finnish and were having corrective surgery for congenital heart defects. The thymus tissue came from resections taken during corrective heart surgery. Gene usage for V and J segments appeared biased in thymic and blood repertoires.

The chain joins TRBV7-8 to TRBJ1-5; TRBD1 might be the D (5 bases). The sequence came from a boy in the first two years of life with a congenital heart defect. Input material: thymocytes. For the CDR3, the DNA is TGTGCCAGCAGCTTAGGAGTTGTGGGGCTCAGCAATCAGCCCCAGCATTTT. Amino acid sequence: CASSLGVVGLSNQPQHF.